This T cell receptor (beta chain) was recorded in a study of cytomegalovirus exposure and HLA in healthy donors. Per the germline V gene, CDR1 is SQVTM and CDR2 is ANQGSEA. Trimming left V 7 bases short and J 4 bases short, with 22 bases between. The CDR3 is 15 amino acids. TCRdb keeps only in-frame clones here, not all; method: immunoSEQ multiplex PCR. This sample carries 300,000 to 350,000 clones, roughly 87% of them seen once, and the ten largest clones take approximately 0.96%. This clone appeared a single time. The sequenced sample was PBMCs. This chain uses TRBV29-1 with TRBJ1-1; a possible D gene is TRBD1 (5 bases). The clonotype comes from a man aged 25-45 years in good health and CMV-seronegative. CDR3 DNA: TGCAGCGCCAAAGTTGTGTCCCCTCAGGGCACTGAAGCTTTCTTT. It specifies CSAKVVSPQGTEAFF.